The source of this T cell receptor (beta chain) is a study of T cell responses to AZD1222 COVID-19 vaccine. Germline V CDR1 and CDR2: SNHLY, FYNNEI. The CDR3 covers 13 residues. V lost 6 bases to trimming and J lost 4 bases, with 12 bases between them. This clone has only one observation. Profiling relied on immunoSEQ multiplex PCR, and the TCRdb table lists in-frame clones only, not all of them. The repertoire includes about 75,000 clones, around 90% of them detected once, and less than 20% sits in the top ten. The chain links TRBV2 to TRBJ2-5, with a tentative D call TRBD1 (6 bases). The sample here was peripheral blood, taken 28 days after the second AZD1222 dose. The clonotype originates from an adult who received the AZD1222 COVID-19 vaccine. DNA of the CDR3: TGTGCCAGCAGGGACAGCTATGGAGAGACCCAGTACTTC. Protein: CASRDSYGETQYF. Full variable domain (rest looked up from reference TRBV2 and TRBJ2-5): EPEVTQTPSHQVTQMGQEVILRCVPISNHLYFYWYRQILGQKVEFLVSFYNNEISEKSEIFDDQFSVERPDGSNFTLKIRSTKLEDSAMYFCASRDSYGETQYFGPGTRLLVL.